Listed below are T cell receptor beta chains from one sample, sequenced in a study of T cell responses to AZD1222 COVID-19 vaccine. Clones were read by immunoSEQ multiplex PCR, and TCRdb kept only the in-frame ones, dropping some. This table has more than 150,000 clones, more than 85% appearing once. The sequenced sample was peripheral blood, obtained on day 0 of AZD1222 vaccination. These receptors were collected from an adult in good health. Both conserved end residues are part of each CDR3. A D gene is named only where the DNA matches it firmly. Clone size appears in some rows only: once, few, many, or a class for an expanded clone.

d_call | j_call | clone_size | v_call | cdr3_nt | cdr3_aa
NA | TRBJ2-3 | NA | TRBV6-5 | TGTGCCAGCAGTTACGTCTTGGGTAGCGTGGCAGATACGCAGTATTTT | CASSYVLGSVADTQYF
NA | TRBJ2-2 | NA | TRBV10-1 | TGCGCCAGCAAGCGAGATTACACCGGGGAGCTGTTTTTT | CASKRDYTGELFF
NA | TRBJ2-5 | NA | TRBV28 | TGTGCCAGCAGACGCACAGGGTTAGGGGAGACCCAGTACTTC | CASRRTGLGETQYF
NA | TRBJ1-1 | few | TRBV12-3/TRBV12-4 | TGTGCCAGCAGTTTAAGGGTTGTCACTGAAGCTTTCTTT | CASSLRVVTEAFF
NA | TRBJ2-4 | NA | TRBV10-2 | TGCGCCAGCAGTGAGGCAGCCTGGGCCAAAAACATTCAGTACTTC | CASSEAAWAKNIQYF
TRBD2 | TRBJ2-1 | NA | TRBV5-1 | TGCGCCAGCAGCTTGGAGGCTAGCGGGGGTTACAATGAGCAGTTCTTC | CASSLEASGGYNEQFF
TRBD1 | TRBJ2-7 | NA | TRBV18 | TGTGCCAGCTCTCCAGGGGGTTTGGTGGCCTACGAGCAGTACTTC | CASSPGGLVAYEQYF
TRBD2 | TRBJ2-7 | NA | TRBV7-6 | TGTGCCAGCAGCTTAGGCCGACTAGCGGGGAGCTCCTACGAGCAGTACTTC | CASSLGRLAGSSYEQYF
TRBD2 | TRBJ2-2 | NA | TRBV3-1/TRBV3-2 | TGTGCCAGCAGCCCCCTCCCTACTAGCGGGAGAAACACCGGGGAGCTGTTTTTT | CASSPLPTSGRNTGELFF
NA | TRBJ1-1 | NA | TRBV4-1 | TGCGCCAGCAGCCAAGGGGCTGGGGTGGTGAGCACTGAAGCTTTCTTT | CASSQGAGVVSTEAFF
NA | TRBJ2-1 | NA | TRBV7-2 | TGTGCCAGCAGCCCCGGGACCTCAAGCGATGAGCAGTTCTTC | CASSPGTSSDEQFF
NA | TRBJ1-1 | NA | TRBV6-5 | TGTGCCAGCAGAGATACAGGGACAAAGAACACTGAAGCTTTCTTT | CASRDTGTKNTEAFF
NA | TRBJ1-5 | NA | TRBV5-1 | TGCGCCAGCAGCTTGGGACAGTTAATGAATCAGCCCCAGCATTTT | CASSLGQLMNQPQHF
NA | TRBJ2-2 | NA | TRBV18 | TGTGCCAGCTCACAGCGGACGTCCGGGGAGCTGTTTTTT | CASSQRTSGELFF
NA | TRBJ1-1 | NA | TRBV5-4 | TGTGCCAGCAAGTTTGGGGGCAGGACTGAAGCTTTCTTT | CASKFGGRTEAFF
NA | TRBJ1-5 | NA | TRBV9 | TGTGCCAGCAGCGTAGGGGAATATCAGCCCCAGCATTTT | CASSVGEYQPQHF
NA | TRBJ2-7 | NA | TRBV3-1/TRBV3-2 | TGTGCCAGCAGCCAGGAACTGGCGGGGAGTTACGAGCAGTACTTC | CASSQELAGSYEQYF
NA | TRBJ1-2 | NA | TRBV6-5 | TGTGCCAGCAGTTACTCCCCCCCAGGGAATAACTATGGCTACACCTTC | CASSYSPPGNNYGYTF
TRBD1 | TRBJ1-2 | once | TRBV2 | TGTGCCAGCAAGACAGGGGAGGTTCATGGCTACACCTTC | CASKTGEVHGYTF
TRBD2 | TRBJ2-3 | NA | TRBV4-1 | TGCGCCAGCAGCCAAGTGGGACTAGGTATTGGGGGTACGCAGTATTTT | CASSQVGLGIGGTQYF
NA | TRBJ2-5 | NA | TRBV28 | TGTGCCAGCAGTCAGGGGTATTCGACCCAGTACTTC | CASSQGYSTQYF
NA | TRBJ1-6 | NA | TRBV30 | TGTGCCTGGAACCGAATCGACAGAACTAATTCACCCCTCCACTTT | CAWNRIDRTNSPLHF
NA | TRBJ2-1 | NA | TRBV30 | TGTGCCTGGGTCCCTTTTAGCGGCTCCTACAATGAGCAGTTCTTC | CAWVPFSGSYNEQFF
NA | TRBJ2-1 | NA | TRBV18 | TGTGCCAGCTCCTTCTCCCGTTACAATGAGCAGTTCTTC | CASSFSRYNEQFF
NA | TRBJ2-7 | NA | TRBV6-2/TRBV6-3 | TGTGCCAGCAGTTACTCAGGGGAACGTCCTTTCCACGAGCAGTACTTC | CASSYSGERPFHEQYF
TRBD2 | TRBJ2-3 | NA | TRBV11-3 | TGTGCCAGCAGCATGGGACTAGCGGGGTCCACAGATACGCAGTATTTT | CASSMGLAGSTDTQYF
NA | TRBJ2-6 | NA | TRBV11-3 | TGTGCCAGCAGCTTAGGGGCTGGGATGAGGGCCAACGTCCTGACTTTC | CASSLGAGMRANVLTF
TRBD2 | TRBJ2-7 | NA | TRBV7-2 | TGTGCCAGCAGCCCCTCTAGCGGTTTCTCCTACGAGCAGTACTTC | CASSPSSGFSYEQYF
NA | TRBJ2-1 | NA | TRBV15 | TGTGCCACCAGCCCCAGGACATTCAATGAGCAGTTCTTC | CATSPRTFNEQFF
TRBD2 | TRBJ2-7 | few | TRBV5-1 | TGCGCCAGCAGCCCTGGGACTAGCGGGACCTCATACGAGCAGTACTTC | CASSPGTSGTSYEQYF
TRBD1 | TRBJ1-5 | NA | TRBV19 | TGTGCCAGTAGTATAGAAGGGACAGGGAGGAATCAGCCCCAGCATTTT | CASSIEGTGRNQPQHF
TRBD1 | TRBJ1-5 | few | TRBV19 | TGTGCCAGTAGTGGCCGCGGGACAGGAGAACACAATCAGCCCCAGCATTTT | CASSGRGTGEHNQPQHF
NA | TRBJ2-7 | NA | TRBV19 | TGTGCCAGTAGGGAAGGGGACAATTTCCCCCACGAGCAGTACTTC | CASREGDNFPHEQYF
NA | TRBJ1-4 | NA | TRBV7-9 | TGTGCCAGCAGCTTATCGGGGGGCGTCGCTGAAAAACTGTTTTTT | CASSLSGGVAEKLFF
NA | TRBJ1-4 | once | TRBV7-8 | TGTGCCAGCAGCCCCTGGGGACAAGATGAAAAACTGTTTTTT | CASSPWGQDEKLFF
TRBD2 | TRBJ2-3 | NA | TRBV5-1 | TGCGCCAGCAGCTTGGCCTCTAGCGGGACCGCGCAGTATTTT | CASSLASSGTAQYF
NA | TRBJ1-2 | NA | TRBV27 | TGTGCCAGCAGTTTACGCCCCCGGGCAGGGTATGGCTACACCTTC | CASSLRPRAGYGYTF
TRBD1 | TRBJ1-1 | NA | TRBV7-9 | TGTGCCAGCACTTTAACACCGGGACAGGGTGGCACTGAAGCTTTCTTT | CASTLTPGQGGTEAFF
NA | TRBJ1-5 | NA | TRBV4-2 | TGTGCCAGCAGCCAAGGGCCAGGAGATAGCAATCAGCCCCAGCATTTT | CASSQGPGDSNQPQHF
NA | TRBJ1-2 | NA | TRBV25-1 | TGTGCCAGCAGTGAACAGTGGGGCTACACCTTC | CASSEQWGYTF
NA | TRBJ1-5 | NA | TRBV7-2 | TGTGCCAGCAGCTATCTGGACAGCACTCAGCCCCAGCATTTT | CASSYLDSTQPQHF
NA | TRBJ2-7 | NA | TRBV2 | TGTGCCAGCAGGCGGGGTGGGGGGTCCTACGAGCAGTACTTC | CASRRGGGSYEQYF
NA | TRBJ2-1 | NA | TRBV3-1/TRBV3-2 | TGTGCCAGCAGCGGTTCCTACAATGAGCAGTTCTTC | CASSGSYNEQFF
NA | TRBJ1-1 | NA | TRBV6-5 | TGTGCCAGCAGCGCGATCAGCAGGGAGGGCACTGAAGCTTTCTTT | CASSAISREGTEAFF
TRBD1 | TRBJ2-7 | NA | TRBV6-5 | TGTGCCAGCAGTTTGACAGGGCTCGATGAGCAGTACTTC | CASSLTGLDEQYF
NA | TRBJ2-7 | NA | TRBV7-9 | TGTGCCAGCTCTCGAAGTTACGAGCAGTACTTC | CASSRSYEQYF
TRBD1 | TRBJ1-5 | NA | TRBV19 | TGTGCCAGTAGTTTACGTACAGGGGGCTTTCAGCCCCAGCATTTT | CASSLRTGGFQPQHF
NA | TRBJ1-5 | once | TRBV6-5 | TGTGCCTGCCGAGCAGGGTGGGATCAGCCCCAGCATTTT | CACRAGWDQPQHF
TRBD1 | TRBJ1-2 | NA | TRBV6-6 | TGTGCCAGCAGTACCCCACAGGGGTCCTATGGCTACACCTTC | CASSTPQGSYGYTF